This record concerns one T cell receptor beta chain sequence. Sequencing was performed with immunoSEQ multiplex PCR; in TCRdb, only in-frame clones are kept and a portion is missing. The repertoire has fewer than 400,000 clones, about 64% of them found once; the top ten carry just under 6.5%. Germline V gives CDR1 SGDLS, CDR2 YYNGEE. The V gene lost 4 bases and the J gene lost 3 bases, with 13 bases spanning the gap. CDR3 length: 14 amino acids. The data stem from a study of cytotoxic CD8 clonotypes in ibrutinib-treated CLL. The clonotype was recovered from a human donor with chronic lymphocytic leukemia. This specimen was PBMCs, taken after 36 months of ibrutinib treatment. The chain links TRBV9 to TRBJ2-5, with D perhaps assigned TRBD1 or TRBD2 (5 bases each). CDR3 sequence (DNA): TGTGCCAGCAGCCTTGGACTCAGGGAAGAGACCCAGTACTTC. Amino acid sequence: CASSLGLREETQYF.